The 25 T cell receptor beta chains below come from one sample, sequenced in a study of graft-versus-host responses after intestinal transplantation. These receptors have no identified antigens. The protocol was immunoSEQ multiplex PCR, while the TCRdb copy is restricted to in-frame clones and leaves out a portion. The sample has approximately 86,000 clones, around 92% seen once. Source: unstimulated CD8+ T cells sorted from spleen or lymph node cells, taken before transplant. Receptor source: a human donor who was the organ donor for an intestinal transplant.

V is TRBV4-1 and J is TRBJ2-5, with TRBD2 identical over 11 bases. This CDR3 contains 17 residues. Losses at the gene ends were 4 bases for V and 2 bases for J; bases not matched to a gene: 9. CDR1 and CDR2 (germline): MGHRA, YSYEKL. The CDR3 DNA is TGCGCCAGCAGCCCCTACCCTAGCGGGGGGTGGCAAGAGACCCAGTACTTC. Translated: CASSPYPSGGWQETQYF.

The V call is TRBV27, the J call TRBJ1-1; perhaps TRBD1 as D (5 bases). V lost 4 bases, J lost 1 base, and 7 bases lay in between. Germline lookup yields CDR1 MNHEY and CDR2 SMNVEV (reference sequence). This CDR3 contains 13 residues. DNA of the CDR3: TGTGCCAGCAGTTATCAGGGGAACACTGAAGCTTTCTTT. Amino acids: CASSYQGNTEAFF.

The rearrangement links TRBV7-8 to TRBJ1-2, with no clear D. Trimming stripped 0 bases from V and 8 bases from J, with 10 bases between. This CDR3 is built from 13 residues. Germline V CDR1 and CDR2: SGHVS, FQNEAQ. The CDR3 region is CASSLARVGGYTF. In DNA, the CDR3 is TGTGCCAGCAGCTTAGCGCGGGTTGGCGGCTACACCTTC.

The chain joins TRBV11-2 to TRBJ1-2; D is perhaps TRBD1 (5 bases). This CDR3 has 14 residues. Germline CDR1 SGHAT, CDR2 FQNNGV. V lost 5 bases and J lost 8, with 18 bases in between. CDR3 region: CASSPGLGLKGYTF. The CDR3 nucleotides read TGTGCCAGCAGCCCAGGGCTGGGGCTAAAGGGCTACACCTTC.

The chain recombines TRBV30 with TRBJ1-6; 7 nucleotides align to TRBD1. V was pared by 2 bases and J by 9 bases, with 4 bases of the junction left unmatched. CDR3 size: 13 residues. Germline values: CDR1 GTSNPN, CDR2 SVGIG (reference sequence). The CDR3 DNA reads TGTGCCTGGAGTTCAGGGGGGATTTCACCCCTCCACTTT. Amino acid sequence: CAWSSGGISPLHF.

The DNA for the CDR3 is TGTGCCAGCAGCAAGAGCGGGGGGACTTACAATGAGCAGTTCTTC. Encoded protein: CASSKSGGTYNEQFF. This sequence joins TRBV27 and TRBJ2-1; the match to TRBD2 covers 9 bases. After removal of 6 bases from V and 4 bases from J, the junction contained 7 bases not matched to a gene. Germline CDR1 MNHEY, CDR2 SMNVEV (reference sequence). This CDR3 is 15 amino acids long.

The chain is built from TRBV7-9 and TRBJ2-7; weak D call: TRBD1 (6 bases). The germline V gene has CDR1 SEHNR and CDR2 FQNEAQ (reference sequence). The CDR3 is 12 amino acids. Trimming removed 8 bases from V and 4 bases from J, with 12 bases in between. The CDR3 nucleotides are TGTGCCAGCCTAGACAGGCAATACGAGCAGTACTTC. Its translation is CASLDRQYEQYF.

This chain uses TRBV10-1 with TRBJ2-3, with 11 bases that match TRBD2. This CDR3 has 16 amino acids. The germline V gene encodes CDR1 WNHNN and CDR2 SYGVQD (reference sequence). J gave up 10 bases and V 5 bases, and 14 bases lay outside the gene matches. This CDR3 is CASSYQGLAEMEAQYF. As DNA, the CDR3 is TGCGCCAGCAGTTACCAGGGACTAGCGGAAATGGAGGCGCAGTATTTT.

This chain joins TRBV23-1 and TRBJ1-2; perhaps TRBD1 as D (5 bases). TRBV23-1 is an ORF, with its function uncertain. The CDR3 extends over 16 amino acids. V was cut by 0 bases and J by 8 bases, with 19 bases left in between. The DNA for the CDR3 is TGCGCCAGCAGTCAATCGAACAGGCTAGGCCCAGGGGGCTACACCTTC. This sequence encodes CASSQSNRLGPGGYTF.

This chain joins TRBV7-9 and TRBJ2-7; TRBD1 matches at 8 bases. Germline CDR1 reads SEHNR; CDR2 reads FQNEAQ (reference sequence). J lost 2 bases, V lost 3 bases, and 6 bases had no gene match. The CDR3 totals 15 residues. The CDR3 sequence: CASSFGQGSTYEQYF. The CDR3 DNA sequence: TGTGCCAGCAGCTTTGGACAGGGATCAACCTACGAGCAGTACTTC.

The CDR3 here is CASRVAGGHVIGSPLHF. CDR3 sequence (DNA): TGTGCCAGCAGGGTAGCAGGGGGACATGTGATCGGTTCACCCCTCCACTTT. V and J are TRBV27 and TRBJ1-6; TRBD1 matches 7 bases. Per the germline V gene, CDR1 is MNHEY and CDR2 is SMNVEV (reference sequence). CDR3 length: 17 residues. V shed 6 bases and J 9 bases; nucleotides not matched to a gene: 17.

The chain uses TRBV7-9 and TRBJ2-1, with no clear D. Trimming took off 0 bases at V and 0 bases at J, with 6 bases between the two ends. The CDR3 spans 15 residues. The germline CDR1 and CDR2 sequences are SEHNR and FQNEAQ (reference sequence). CDR3 bases: TGTGCCAGCAGCTTAGCGTCTAGCTCCTACAATGAGCAGTTCTTC. Amino acid sequence: CASSLASSSYNEQFF.

The chain links TRBV19 to TRBJ1-6; TRBD1 matches at 10 bases. This CDR3 is 13 amino acids long. The trim removed 7 bases at V and 9 bases at J, leaving 3 bases unmatched. CDR1 and CDR2 from the germline V gene are LNHDA and SQIVND (reference sequence). The DNA of the CDR3 is TGTGCCAGTACTGGGACAGGGGTTTCACCCCTCCACTTT. It specifies CASTGTGVSPLHF.

The J gene is TRBJ2-2, the V gene TRBV18, with D perhaps matching TRBD2 (6 bases). Germline-derived CDR1 and CDR2 are KGHSH and LQKENI. V was cut by 3 bases and J by 7 bases, with 15 bases left in between. The CDR3 length is 15 residues. CDR3 nucleotides: TGTGCCAGCTCACCCCTACGGGGGTCGAACGGGGAGCTGTTTTTT. Amino acids: CASSPLRGSNGELFF.

V is TRBV23-1 and J is TRBJ1-5; a possible D gene is TRBD1 (6 bases). TRBV23-1 carries the ORF label, with uncertain function. The CDR3 sequence is 17 residues long. Trimming cost V 0 bases and J 4 bases, with 16 bases left between them. In DNA, the CDR3 is TGCGCCAGCAGTCAATCCCCAACTGAACAGGGAAATCAGCCCCAGCATTTT. Encoded protein: CASSQSPTEQGNQPQHF.

The count of this clone is one. The gene calls are TRBV5-8 and TRBJ2-3; D is unclear. Looked up from germline, CDR1 is SGHTS and CDR2 is YDEGEE. CDR3 length equals 14 residues. V lost 0 bases and J 8 bases, leaving 13 bases between the germline ends. This CDR3 is CASSLAVEVGTQYF. DNA for the CDR3: TGTGCCAGCAGCTTGGCCGTTGAGGTCGGTACGCAGTATTTT.

The CDR3 protein is CASWTGTPQETQYF. The CDR3 DNA is TGTGCCAGTTGGACAGGGACCCCGCAAGAGACCCAGTACTTC. V gene TRBV6-1 combines with J gene TRBJ2-5; TRBD1 matches 8 bases. The length of the CDR3 is 14 residues. Germline CDR1 and CDR2: MNHNS and SASEGT. The trim removed 9 bases at V and 2 bases at J, leaving 8 bases unmatched.

V usage is TRBV15 and J usage is TRBJ2-2, with a tentative D call TRBD1 (6 bases). The germline V gene encodes CDR1 LNHNV and CDR2 YYDKDF (reference sequence). The CDR3 is 15 amino acids. V was cut by 0 bases and J by 5 bases, with 10 bases left in between. CDR3 nucleotide sequence: TGTGCCACCAGCAGAGACAGGGGTGGGACCGGGGAGCTGTTTTTT. It translates to CATSRDRGGTGELFF.

V is TRBV29-1 and J is TRBJ2-7; 11 nucleotides match TRBD1. CDR1 SQVTM and CDR2 ANQGSEA come from the germline V gene. This CDR3 region has 16 residues. CDR3 protein: CREVGQGGPTGYEQYF. CDR3 bases: TGCAGAGAAGTGGGACAGGGGGGCCCCACGGGTTACGAGCAGTACTTC.

This clone was seen a single time. The chain has TRBV11-2 and TRBJ2-7, with D perhaps matching TRBD2 (6 bases). The V end lost 4 bases, the J end lost 6 bases, and 7 bases lay between the germline ends. There are 11 residues in the CDR3. Germline V gene sequence: CDR1 SGHAT, CDR2 FQNNGV. DNA for the CDR3: TGTGCCAGCAGCTGGGGGGTCGAGCAGTACTTC. Amino acid sequence: CASSWGVEQYF.

The chain recombines TRBV19 with TRBJ1-2; the D gene is possibly TRBD1 (5 bases). The V and J ends lost 7 bases and 1 base respectively, with 13 bases between them. The CDR3 totals 14 residues. Germline-derived CDR1 and CDR2 are LNHDA and SQIVND (reference sequence). The CDR3: CASTFGGDNYGYTF. The CDR3 DNA reads TGTGCCAGTACCTTCGGGGGGGATAACTATGGCTACACCTTC.

V is TRBV19 and J is TRBJ1-6; perhaps TRBD1 as D (5 bases). The V and J ends lost 6 bases and 7 bases respectively, with 7 bases between them. CDR1 LNHDA and CDR2 SQIVND come from the germline V gene (reference sequence). This CDR3 has 12 residues. CDR3 protein: CASREGNSPLHF. The CDR3 DNA reads as TGTGCCAGTAGGGAGGGGAATTCACCCCTCCACTTT. Full variable domain (missing parts from reference TRBV19 and TRBJ1-6): DGGITQSPKYLFRKEGQNVTLSCEQNLNHDAMYWYRQDPGQGLRLIYYSQIVNDFQKGDIAEGYSVSREKKESFPLTVTSAQKNPTAFYLCASREGNSPLHFGNGTRLTVT.

The CDR3, as DNA: TGCAGTGGTGAACACGGGGGTGAAGCTTTCTTT. This sequence encodes CSGEHGGEAFF. J is TRBJ1-1 and V is TRBV20-1, with D possibly TRBD1 on 5 matching bases. Trimming cost V 7 bases and J 7 bases, with 13 bases left between them. The germline V gene has CDR1 DFQATT and CDR2 SNEGSKA (reference sequence). This CDR3 has 11 amino acids.

The chain has TRBV9 and TRBJ1-1; D gene uncertain. The CDR3 sequence is 14 residues long. Germline V gene sequence: CDR1 SGDLS, CDR2 YYNGEE. V was clipped by 0 bases and J by 10 bases, with 16 bases between them. For the CDR3, the DNA is TGTGCCAGCAGCGTAGGTTCAGCGTCAGTCGTAGCTTTCTTT. Protein: CASSVGSASVVAFF.

This clone was detected a few times. The genes are TRBV7-9 and TRBJ1-2; 8 bases are a match to TRBD1. The CDR3 is 15 amino acids. Trimming at V came to 2 bases and at J to 5 bases, leaving 7 bases not matched to a gene. The germline gives CDR1 SEHNR, CDR2 FQNEAQ (reference sequence). The CDR3 loop is CASSLFQDRVYGYTF. The CDR3 DNA reads TGTGCCAGCAGCTTATTCCAGGACAGGGTATATGGCTACACCTTC.